What follows is one T cell receptor (beta chain) and its context. What this receptor recognizes is not known. No base quality values were provided; no much bigger clone lies one nucleotide off. Enrolling through a virtual design, the prospective study's participants ranged in age from roughly 18 to 95 years and lived across roughly 24 United States geographic areas. In the prospective study, cohorts were assigned on the basis of participant-reported clinical history obtained from a screening survey and a study questionnaire. A participant counted as exposed if, within 2 weeks of entering the study, that participant had been in contact with someone who had a PCR-confirmed or clinician-diagnosed COVID-19 case. Mobile phlebotomists in the prospective study collected whole blood, serum and a nasopharyngeal or oropharyngeal swab from every participant. Over a roughly 2-month period, participants in the prospective study had the option of providing additional blood draws and questionnaires. Before DNA extraction, blood samples from the prospective study were shipped at room temperature or frozen.

CDR1 and CDR2, looked up from the germline V gene, are MNHEY and SVGAGI. Inclusive of the bounding cysteine and phenylalanine, the CDR3 is 14 residues long. The read is trimmed to its CDR3 DNA, 42 bases read in frame from base 1. V and J lose 6 bases and 0 bases, and a span of 12 bases separates them. This specimen comes from a study of blood T cell repertoires in COVID-19 (dated by TCRdb to about 2020). General notes on the study: Samples covering the acute and convalescent phases of COVID-19 were provided by collaborators in the United States, Italy and Spain. The dataset comprised deeply sampled blood TCRbeta repertoires from subjects exposed to, actively infected with, or recovered from COVID-19. The repertoires were released in a freely available public database meant as a resource for research on the immune response to SARS-CoV-2. A de-identified subject ID, COVID-19 status, age in years and sex were almost always included in the sample metadata. Samples were obtained from the ongoing ImmuneRACE study (first 160 participants) and from 1,254 subjects provided by 6 global collaborators. The material from the prospective study consisted of cDNA or gDNA derived from T cells, B-cell-depleted T cells, or PBMCs. Where available, HLA class I and class II types were obtained from metadata supplied by the sample provider rather than from assay-based typing. What the study reported, not specific to this receptor: Clinical and demographic metadata were provided uncurated, with the amount varying by source and participant.

The immunoSEQ Assay, a bias-controlled multiplex PCR, was used to amplify TCRbeta CDR3 regions from genomic DNA. As for how the authors treated the data: The number of nucleated cells in each sample was estimated by amplification of reference gene primers within the assay. To quantify the absolute abundance of each unique TCRbeta CDR3 rearrangement, sequence reads were collapsed and filtered. For each sample, productive Simpson clonality was calculated as the square root of Simpson's diversity index across productive rearrangements. TCRdb's version of the immuneACCESS table is confined to in-frame rearrangements and falls short of the full clone set. An unresolved V gene accounts for under half of the shortfall where checked; the remainder is of unknown origin. That table furnishes V, J and clone size, whereas the DNA furnished D and trimming. The sample has approximately 260,000 clones on record, more than 75% of them singletons. The ten largest clones add up to approximately 6.6% of the sample.

The clonotype originates from a woman aged 45 to 65 who had been exposed to COVID-19. Input material: PBMCs or T cells enriched from blood (not recorded which). The chain is encoded by TRBV6-5 joined to TRBJ2-7; the D segment could be TRBD1, given 6 matching bases. The CDR3 protein is CASRSDRSSYEQYF. Here is the DNA: TGTGCCAGCAGATCTGACAGGAGCTCCTACGAGCAGTACTTC.